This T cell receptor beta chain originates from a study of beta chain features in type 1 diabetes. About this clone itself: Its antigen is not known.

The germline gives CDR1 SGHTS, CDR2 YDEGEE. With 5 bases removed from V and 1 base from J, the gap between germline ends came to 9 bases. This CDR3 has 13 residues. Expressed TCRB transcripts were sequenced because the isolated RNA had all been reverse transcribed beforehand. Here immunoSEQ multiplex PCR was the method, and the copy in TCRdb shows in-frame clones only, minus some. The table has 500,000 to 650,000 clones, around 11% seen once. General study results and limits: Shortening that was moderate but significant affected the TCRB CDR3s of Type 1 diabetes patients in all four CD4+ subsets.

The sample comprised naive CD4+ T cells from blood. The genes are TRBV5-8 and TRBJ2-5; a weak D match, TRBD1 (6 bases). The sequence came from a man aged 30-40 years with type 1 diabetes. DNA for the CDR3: TGTGCCAGCAGGAGCAGGGGCCAAGAGACCCAGTACTTC. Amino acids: CASRSRGQETQYF. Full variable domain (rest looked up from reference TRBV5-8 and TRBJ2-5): EAGVTQSPTHLIKTRGQQATLRCSPISGHTSVYWYQQALGLGLQFLLWYDEGEERNRGNFPPRFSGRQFPNYSSELNVNALELEDSALYLCASRSRGQETQYFGPGTRLLVL.